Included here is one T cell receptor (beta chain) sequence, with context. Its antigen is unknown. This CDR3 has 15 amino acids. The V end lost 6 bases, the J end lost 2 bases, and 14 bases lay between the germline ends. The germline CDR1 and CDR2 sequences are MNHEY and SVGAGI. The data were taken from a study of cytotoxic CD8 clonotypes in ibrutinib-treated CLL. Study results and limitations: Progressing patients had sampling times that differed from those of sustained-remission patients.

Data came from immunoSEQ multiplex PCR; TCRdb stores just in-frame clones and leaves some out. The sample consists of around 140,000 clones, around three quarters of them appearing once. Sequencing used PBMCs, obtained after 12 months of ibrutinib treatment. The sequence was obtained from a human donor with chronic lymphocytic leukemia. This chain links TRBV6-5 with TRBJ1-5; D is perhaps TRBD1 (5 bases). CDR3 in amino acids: CASRIDRYGNQPQHF. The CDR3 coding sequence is TGTGCCAGCAGGATAGACAGATATGGCAATCAGCCCCAGCATTTT.